This TCR beta chain is drawn from a study of technical replicates of blood from several donors (dated 2017 in TCRdb). As regards this clone: Its antigen target is currently unknown. There are no base qualities to consult, and no much larger clone falls within one base.

The CDR3 holds 15 amino acids from the cysteine to the phenylalanine. Only CDR3 DNA remains: 45 bases, in frame from the first base. Relative to germline, V is 2 bases shorter and J is 4 bases shorter, with 13 bases between their ends. For CDR1 and CDR2, the germline V gene lists SGHDT and YYEEEE. The library was generated by the immunoSEQ multiplex PCR assay. As stored in TCRdb, this immuneACCESS dataset retains in-frame rearrangements with V and J assigned. A fraction of the clones does not appear; measured against another copy, unresolved V genes explain less than half of the discrepancy, and the remainder lacks a known reason. Across this sample there are 60,000 to 90,000 clones, with approximately 95% seen only once. 0.25% of the sample is in the top ten clones.

This sequence uses TRBV5-6 and TRBJ2-1, with TRBD1 tentatively as D gene (6 bases match). Sample: T cells isolated from PBMCs. The receptor's source is a human donor in good health. The CDR3 has the sequence CASSFGGTFYNEQFF. Here is the DNA: TGTGCCAGCAGCTTTGGTGGGACATTTTACAATGAGCAGTTCTTC.